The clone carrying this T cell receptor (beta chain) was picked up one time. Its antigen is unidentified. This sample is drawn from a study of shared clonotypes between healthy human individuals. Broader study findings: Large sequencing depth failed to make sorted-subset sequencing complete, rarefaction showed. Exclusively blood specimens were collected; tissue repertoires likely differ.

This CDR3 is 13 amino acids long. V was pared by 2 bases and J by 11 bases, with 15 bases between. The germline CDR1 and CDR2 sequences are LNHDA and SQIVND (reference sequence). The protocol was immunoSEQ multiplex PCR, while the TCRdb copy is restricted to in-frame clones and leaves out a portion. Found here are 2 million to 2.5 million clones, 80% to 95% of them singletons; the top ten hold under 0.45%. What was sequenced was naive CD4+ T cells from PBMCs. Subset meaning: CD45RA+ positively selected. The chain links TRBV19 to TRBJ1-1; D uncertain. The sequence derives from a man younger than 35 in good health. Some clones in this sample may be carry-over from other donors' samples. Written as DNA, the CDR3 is TGTGCCAGTAGTATACTTTTTCCGCCCAGGGCTTTCTTT. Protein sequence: CASSILFPPRAFF.